This T cell receptor (beta chain) originates from a study of T cells in Graves' hyperthyroidism and ophthalmopathy. Study results and caveats: Median prediction lead before ophthalmopathy onset was 6.5 months with the model.

The CDR3 is 14 residues long. This clonotype was counted only a few times. Antigen unknown. A junction boundary mismatches the germline segment, possibly from a read error. TCR beta CDR3 regions were amplified from RNA transcripts. During a first-round RT-PCR of the TCR CDR3, the HTBI primer set was used. MiXCR, applied by TCRdb to the multiplex PCR reads, yields one record per CDR3 protein. The table shows a few hundred thousand distinct CDR3 sequences, with roughly 50% occurring only once. The diagnoses drew upon clinical symptoms, serum thyroxine and TRAb, thyroid ultrasound and orbital computed tomography.

Sequenced input: peripheral blood or thyroid tissue (not recorded which). This chain connects TRBV12-3 or TRBV12-4 to TRBJ1-6, with TRBD1 identical over 10 bases. The clonotype originates from a woman aged 18-29 years with Graves' hyperthyroidism. The CDR3: CAGSRDRGNSPLHF. The DNA of the CDR3 is TGTGCCGGCAGCAGGGACAGGGGCAATTCACCCCTCCACTTT.